These 23 T cell receptor beta chains came from one sample sequenced in a study of blood T cell repertoires in COVID-19. Using immunoSEQ multiplex PCR, the repertoire was profiled, and TCRdb retains in-frame clones only, with some absent. The table records a few hundred thousand clones, about 85% of them present only once. The sequenced sample consisted of peripheral blood. The receptors come from a man between 25 and 39 years old who had recovered from COVID-19.

The rearrangement uses TRBV30 and TRBJ2-3, with 15 positions matching TRBD2. V trimming: 3 bases; J trimming: 2 bases; junction bases outside the gene matches: 6. The CDR3 is 17 amino acids. Germline V CDR1 and CDR2: GTSNPN, SVGIG (reference sequence). CDR3 protein: CAWSPGTSGGTTDTQYF. The DNA of the CDR3 is TGTGCCTGGAGCCCCGGGACTAGCGGGGGGACCACAGATACGCAGTATTTT.

The J gene is TRBJ1-2, the V gene TRBV5-1, with a possible D match to TRBD1 (6 bases). The germline gives CDR1 SGHRS, CDR2 YFSETQ. This CDR3 has 12 amino acids. Trimming removed 2 bases at V and 8 bases at J, with 10 bases between. As DNA, the CDR3 is TGCGCCAGCAGCTTACAGGGCAGCGGCTACACCTTC. Translated: CASSLQGSGYTF.

The chain has TRBV3-1 (or the pseudogene TRBV3-2) and TRBJ1-2, with a tentative D call TRBD1 (5 bases). V shed 3 bases and J shed 8 bases, with 10 bases lying between them. CDR1 is LGHDT and CDR2 is YNNKEL in the germline V gene (reference sequence). CDR3 length: 12 amino acids. The CDR3 DNA reads TGTGCCAGCAGCCAGGACAATTCCGGCTACACCTTC. Translated: CASSQDNSGYTF.

A note on this clone: Other DNA sequences in the same sample also yield this CDR3. The chain employs TRBV9 and TRBJ2-1, with TRBD2 matching over 14 bases. There are 17 residues in the CDR3. V was pared by 4 bases and J by 4 bases, with 7 bases of the junction left unmatched. CDR1 and CDR2 (germline): SGDLS, YYNGEE. CDR3 sequence reads: CASSPRLAGGPYNEQFF. CDR3 bases: TGTGCCAGCAGCCCCAGACTAGCGGGGGGGCCTTACAATGAGCAGTTCTTC.

The chain links TRBV4-1 to TRBJ1-5; tentative D call: TRBD1 (6 bases). Germline CDR1 and CDR2: MGHRA and YSYEKL. CDR3 size: 12 residues. V was cut by 4 bases and J by 16 bases, with 17 bases left in between. Written as DNA, the CDR3 is TGCGCCAGCAGCCTTGGGGACAAAATTTCACATTTT. Translating gives CASSLGDKISHF.

This rearrangement joins TRBV2 to TRBJ1-4, with a tentative D call TRBD1 (6 bases). The CDR3 is 17 residues long. V was shortened by 7 bases and J by 0 bases, with 18 bases between the two germline ends. Germline V gene lookup returns CDR1 SNHLY and CDR2 FYNNEI. The CDR3 protein is CASKGGAGRATNEKLFF. The CDR3 DNA reads TGTGCCAGCAAAGGGGGGGCAGGTCGAGCAACTAATGAAAAACTGTTTTTT.

The rearrangement uses TRBV2 and TRBJ1-4; D not resolved. CDR3 length: 14 amino acids. CDR1 SNHLY and CDR2 FYNNEI come from the germline V gene. V was shortened by 6 bases and J by 5 bases, with 13 bases between the two germline ends. CDR3 sequence reads: CASRIRVPNEKLFF. DNA of the CDR3: TGTGCCAGCAGGATCCGGGTCCCAAATGAAAAACTGTTTTTT.

This clone has a single count. The chain uses TRBV7-3 and TRBJ1-5, with TRBD1 as a possible D gene (6 bases). The CDR3 consists of 14 residues. Germline CDR1 and CDR2: SGHTA and FQGTGA. Trimming left V 2 bases short and J 5 bases short, with 10 bases between. The CDR3 DNA is TGTGCCAGCAGCTTATACAGGGAAGATCAGCCCCAGCATTTT. It is translated as CASSLYREDQPQHF.

This chain links TRBV10-3 with TRBJ1-5; D is unresolved. The CDR3 length is 14 residues. Germline CDR1 reads ENHRY; CDR2 reads SYGVKD. V was pared by 6 bases and J by 3 bases, with 12 bases between. The DNA for the CDR3 is TGTGCCATCAGCGGGGAGGAGCTCAATCAGCCCCAGCATTTT. This translates into CAISGEELNQPQHF.

The chain carries TRBV9 and TRBJ1-3; 9 nucleotides agree with TRBD1. The germline gives CDR1 SGDLS, CDR2 YYNGEE. The CDR3 spans 16 residues. V shed 4 bases and J 4 bases; nucleotides not matched to a gene: 9. The CDR3 coding sequence is TGTGCCAGCAGCCGACGCGCGGACAGGGGAGGAAACACCATATATTTT. Translation gives CASSRRADRGGNTIYF. Full variable domain (missing parts from reference TRBV9 and TRBJ1-3): DSGVTQTPKHLITATGQRVTLRCSPRSGDLSVYWYQQSLDQGLQFLIQYYNGEERAKGNILERFSAQQFPDLHSELNLSSLELGDSALYFCASSRRADRGGNTIYFGEGSWLTVV.

This chain connects TRBV27 to TRBJ2-2; a possible D gene is TRBD1 (5 bases). Trimming removed 2 bases from V and 3 bases from J, with 16 bases in between. This CDR3 comprises 17 residues. Germline CDR1 reads MNHEY; CDR2 reads SMNVEV (reference sequence). As DNA, the CDR3 is TGTGCCAGCAGTTTAGAAGCCGCAGGGTATTACACCGGGGAGCTGTTTTTT. Translation: CASSLEAAGYYTGELFF.

The chain employs TRBV5-1 and TRBJ2-7; TRBD2 matches at 8 bases. Per germline, CDR1 SGHRS and CDR2 YFSETQ. J lost 3 bases, V lost 0 bases, and 5 bases had no gene match. This CDR3 has 15 amino acids. The CDR3 spells CASSLVTGGLYEQYF. In DNA, the CDR3 is TGCGCCAGCAGCTTGGTTACGGGAGGGCTCTACGAGCAGTACTTC.

This sequence joins TRBV5-4 and TRBJ2-3, with 9 bases fitting TRBD1. Germline V CDR1 and CDR2: SGHNT, YYREEE (reference sequence). The CDR3 contains 14 residues. J was trimmed by 3 bases and V by 5 bases; bases with no gene match: 4. The CDR3 loop is CASRPTGGTDTQYF. DNA for the CDR3: TGTGCCAGCAGGCCGACAGGGGGTACAGATACGCAGTATTTT.

This chain uses TRBV25-1 with TRBJ1-4; 7 positions agree with TRBD1. The V gene's germline CDR1 is MGHDK and CDR2 SYGVNS. The CDR3 length is 13 residues. V gave up 6 bases and J gave up 4 bases; unmatched junction bases: 2. The CDR3 coding sequence is TGTGCCAGCAGAGGACAGGTTAATGAAAAACTGTTTTTT. As protein: CASRGQVNEKLFF.

The chain links TRBV11-3 to TRBJ2-2; unclear D gene. Trimming shortened V by 5 bases and J by 4 bases, and 8 bases separated the two germline ends. This CDR3 comprises 13 residues. Germline CDR1 and CDR2: SGHNT and YENEEA. The CDR3 region has the DNA TGTGCCAGCAGCCCTTCGGTCACCGGGGAGCTGTTTTTT. Translation gives CASSPSVTGELFF.

The V gene is TRBV3-1 (or the pseudogene TRBV3-2), the J gene TRBJ2-1, with D possibly matching TRBD2 (6 bases). Trimming left V 2 bases short and J 9 bases short, with 11 bases between. This CDR3 is built from 13 residues. The V gene's germline CDR1 is LGHDT and CDR2 YNNKEL (reference sequence). The CDR3: CASSQLEGIEQFF. The DNA for the CDR3 is TGTGCCAGCAGCCAATTGGAGGGAATTGAGCAGTTCTTC.

The chain recombines TRBV19 with TRBJ1-5; D remains ambiguous. V was shortened by 3 bases and J by 5 bases, with 11 bases between the two germline ends. Germline-derived CDR1 and CDR2 are LNHDA and SQIVND (reference sequence). The CDR3 spans 14 residues. The CDR3 spells CASSIDGEDQPQHF. In nucleotides, the CDR3 is TGTGCCAGTAGTATTGACGGGGAAGATCAGCCCCAGCATTTT.

The chain recombines TRBV5-4 with TRBJ2-7; D possibly corresponds to TRBD1 (7 bases). Trimming left V 4 bases short and J 7 bases short, with 18 bases between. Germline V gene data show CDR1 as SGHNT and CDR2 as YYREEE (reference sequence). This CDR3 is 14 amino acids long. The CDR3 reads CASSRGDSLGEQYF. The CDR3 region has the DNA TGTGCCAGCAGCCGCGGGGACAGCCTAGGGGAGCAGTACTTC.

V and J are TRBV3-1 (or the pseudogene TRBV3-2) and TRBJ1-6, with 9 positions matching TRBD1. In germline, CDR1 is LGHDT, CDR2 YNNKEL (reference sequence). CDR3 length equals 14 residues. Trimming cost V 3 bases and J 9 bases; bases outside gene matches: 3. The CDR3 region has the DNA TGTGCCAGCAGCCAGGGACAGGGAAGTTCACCCCTCCACTTT. Translated: CASSQGQGSSPLHF.

CDR3 loop: CASSLRQGYEQYV. The DNA of the CDR3 is TGTGCCAGCAGTTTGCGACAGGGGTACGAGCAGTACGTC. V gene TRBV12-3 or TRBV12-4 combines with J gene TRBJ2-7, with 8 bases that match TRBD1. The junction had 2 bases not matched to a gene; V was cut back by 3 bases and J by 4 bases. This CDR3 has 13 amino acids.

V and J are TRBV2 and TRBJ1-5; a weak D match, TRBD1 (6 bases). The CDR3 spans 14 residues. V lost 3 bases and J 4 bases, leaving 10 bases between the germline ends. Germline CDR1 reads SNHLY; CDR2 reads FYNNEI. CDR3 nucleotide sequence: TGTGCCAGCAGTGATGGACAGAGAAATCAGCCCCAGCATTTT. This encodes CASSDGQRNQPQHF.

The rearrangement links TRBV11-2 to TRBJ1-1, with D perhaps matching TRBD1 (5 bases). CDR1 SGHAT and CDR2 FQNNGV come from the germline V gene. V lost 1 base to trimming and J lost 5 bases, with 8 bases between them. The CDR3 totals 13 residues. In DNA form, the CDR3 reads TGTGCCAGCAGCTTAGCAGGGTGGACTGAAGCTTTCTTT. It specifies CASSLAGWTEAFF.

The rearrangement uses TRBV14 and TRBJ2-3; 9 positions agree with TRBD2. Per the germline V gene, CDR1 is SGHDN and CDR2 is FVKESK. The CDR3 consists of 16 residues. V trimming: 2 bases; J trimming: 1 base; junction bases outside the gene matches: 4. The chain's CDR3 is CASSQRLAGRTDTQYF. The CDR3 bases are TGTGCCAGCAGCCAACGCCTAGCGGGGCGCACAGATACGCAGTATTTT.